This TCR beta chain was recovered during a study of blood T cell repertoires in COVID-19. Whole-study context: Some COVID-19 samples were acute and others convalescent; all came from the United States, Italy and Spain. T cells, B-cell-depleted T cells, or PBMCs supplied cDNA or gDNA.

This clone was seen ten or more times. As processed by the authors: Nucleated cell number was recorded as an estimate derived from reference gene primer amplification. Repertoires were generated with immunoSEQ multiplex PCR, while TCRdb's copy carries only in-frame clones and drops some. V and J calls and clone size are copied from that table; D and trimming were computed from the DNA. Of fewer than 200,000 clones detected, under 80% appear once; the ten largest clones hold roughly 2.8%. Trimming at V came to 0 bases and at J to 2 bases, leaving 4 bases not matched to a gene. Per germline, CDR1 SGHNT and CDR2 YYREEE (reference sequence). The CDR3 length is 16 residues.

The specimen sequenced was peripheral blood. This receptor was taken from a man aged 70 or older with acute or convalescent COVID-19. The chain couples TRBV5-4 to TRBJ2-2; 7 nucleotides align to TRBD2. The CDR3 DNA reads TGTGCCAGCAGCTTGGTCGGGGGGATTAACACCGGGGAGCTGTTTTTT. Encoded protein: CASSLVGGINTGELFF.